One and the same sample provided the 21 T cell receptor beta chains below, sequenced in a study of T cell clusters in autoimmune cytopenias. Multiplex touch-down PCR amplified TRB using TRB-A and TRB-B pools in one tube. TCRdb processed the multiplex PCR reads again and assigns one entry to each CDR3 protein, with no DNA. This sample's clone table lists around 11,000 distinct CDR3 sequences. TRB amplification used 250 ng of peripheral blood genomic DNA. These data also featured in a second study, about T cell repertoires in aging, cancer and after chemotherapy.

The specimen sequenced was peripheral blood. Receptors originate from a human donor in good health.

The chain joins TRBV5-4 to TRBJ2-3; the TCRdb call, TRBD2, lacks DNA for checking. CDR3 size: 15 residues. In germline, CDR1 is SGHNT, CDR2 YYREEE (reference sequence). The CDR3 loop is CASPPTAGTTDTQYF.

CDR3 region: CASSPGLAGGPNTGELFF. The J gene is TRBJ2-2, the V gene TRBV6-5; TCRdb picks TRBD2, but there is no DNA to check that call. CDR1 and CDR2 from the germline V gene are MNHEY and SVGAGI. The CDR3 sequence is 18 residues long.

The chain combines TRBV5-4 with TRBJ2-1; the D call of TRBD1 rests on TCRdb alone, since no DNA is present to check it. The CDR3 totals 16 residues. The germline gives CDR1 SGHNT, CDR2 YYREEE (reference sequence). CDR3: CASSPPGQGARGEQFF.

The chain has TRBV11-1 and TRBJ1-1; TCRdb gives TRBD1 as the D gene, but with no DNA this cannot be confirmed. The CDR3 totals 13 residues. Germline V gene sequence: CDR1 SGHAT, CDR2 FQDESV (reference sequence). The CDR3 reads CASSLGQGSEAFF.

This chain links TRBV19 with TRBJ2-3; checking the TCRdb D call of TRBD2 is not possible without DNA. Germline lookup yields CDR1 LNHDA and CDR2 SQIVND (reference sequence). The CDR3 has 15 amino acids. Here the CDR3 reads CASSILAASTDTQYF.

The rearrangement joins TRBV6-1 to TRBJ1-2; the TRBD1 assignment by TCRdb is unverifiable without DNA. CDR3 length: 16 residues. Germline loops: CDR1 MNHNS, CDR2 SASEGT. CDR3 loop: CASTGEGRTGNYGYTF.

Here the CDR3 reads CASSPPGYEQYF. J is TRBJ2-7 and V is TRBV18. The length of the CDR3 is 12 residues. Germline V gives CDR1 KGHSH, CDR2 LQKENI.

The V gene is TRBV10-3, the J gene TRBJ1-4. The CDR3 has 14 amino acids. Per the germline V gene, CDR1 is ENHRY and CDR2 is SYGVKD. This CDR3 is CAIRSDGGNEKLFF.

The chain recombines TRBV19 with TRBJ2-7; TCRdb selects TRBD1, and the lack of DNA leaves this call unchecked. Per germline, CDR1 LNHDA and CDR2 SQIVND (reference sequence). The CDR3 has 15 amino acids. CDR3 in amino acids: CASSITGTGGNEQYF.

This clonotype shows up as medium-sized by frequency. The chain recombines TRBV15 with TRBJ2-2; as DNA is missing, the TRBD1 call by TCRdb cannot be tested. The germline V gene encodes CDR1 LNHNV and CDR2 YYDKDF (reference sequence). CDR3 length: 14 residues. CDR3 protein: CATSKDRETGELFF.

The chain uses TRBV27 and TRBJ2-7; TCRdb designates TRBD1, a call that cannot be tested without DNA. The V gene's germline CDR1 is MNHEY and CDR2 SMNVEV (reference sequence). The CDR3 contains 12 residues. The CDR3 loop reads CASGPQGNEQYF.

The rearrangement uses TRBV12-3 or TRBV12-4 and TRBJ2-1; the TCRdb call, TRBD2, lacks DNA for checking. This CDR3 region has 15 residues. The CDR3 region is CASSEISAGYNEQFF.

The J gene is TRBJ1-2, the V gene TRBV19. Per germline, CDR1 LNHDA and CDR2 SQIVND (reference sequence). There are 15 residues in the CDR3. The CDR3 region is CASIGLAMRNYGYTF.

V gene TRBV5-6 combines with J gene TRBJ2-1; the TRBD1 assignment by TCRdb is unverifiable without DNA. The CDR3 covers 16 residues. Germline V gives CDR1 SGHDT, CDR2 YYEEEE. This CDR3 reads CASSSQGRGTYNEQFF.

This sequence joins TRBV29-1 and TRBJ1-1; TCRdb's assignment of TRBD1 cannot be checked, as there is no DNA. Germline CDR1 and CDR2: SQVTM and ANQGSEA. The CDR3 extends over 15 amino acids. The CDR3 sequence: CSVEAREQGDTEAFF. Together with reference TRBV29-1 and TRBJ1-1, the CDR3 gives the full variable domain: SAVISQKPSRDICQRGTSLTIQCQVDSQVTMMFWYRQQPGQSLTLIATANQGSEATYESGFVIDKFPISRPNLTFSTLTVSNMSPEDSSIYLCSVEAREQGDTEAFFGQGTRLTVV.

V and J are TRBV11-1 and TRBJ2-5; the D call of TRBD1 rests on TCRdb alone, since no DNA is present to check it. Per germline, CDR1 SGHAT and CDR2 FQDESV (reference sequence). This CDR3 has 15 amino acids. The CDR3 protein is CASRSIQGGTETQYF.

The J gene is TRBJ2-3, the V gene TRBV6-5; without DNA, the TCRdb call of TRBD1 cannot be checked. Germline V lookup: CDR1 MNHEY, CDR2 SVGAGI. This CDR3 spans 16 amino acids. CDR3 sequence reads: CASSPRGRGGTDTQYF.

The chain joins TRBV19 to TRBJ1-2. Germline loops: CDR1 LNHDA, CDR2 SQIVND (reference sequence). This CDR3 is built from 12 residues. The CDR3 reads CASSFAGGGYTF.

The chain carries TRBV7-9 and TRBJ1-4; TCRdb's D gene call, TRBD1, goes unchecked for lack of DNA. The CDR3 loop spans 13 amino acids. CDR1 SEHNR and CDR2 FQNEAQ come from the germline V gene (reference sequence). CDR3 amino acids: CASSSGTHEKLFF.

The chain uses TRBV6-2 or TRBV6-3 and TRBJ2-5; absent DNA, TCRdb's TRBD1 call cannot be checked. CDR1 and CDR2 (germline): MNHEY, SVGEGT. This CDR3 comprises 16 residues. CDR3 protein: CASSYDRGLRSHEQYF.

The V gene is TRBV6-5, the J gene TRBJ1-2; TCRdb reports TRBD1, a call that lacks DNA to check it against. The germline gives CDR1 MNHEY, CDR2 SVGAGI. This CDR3 spans 13 amino acids. CDR3 loop: CASTDRTNYGYTF.